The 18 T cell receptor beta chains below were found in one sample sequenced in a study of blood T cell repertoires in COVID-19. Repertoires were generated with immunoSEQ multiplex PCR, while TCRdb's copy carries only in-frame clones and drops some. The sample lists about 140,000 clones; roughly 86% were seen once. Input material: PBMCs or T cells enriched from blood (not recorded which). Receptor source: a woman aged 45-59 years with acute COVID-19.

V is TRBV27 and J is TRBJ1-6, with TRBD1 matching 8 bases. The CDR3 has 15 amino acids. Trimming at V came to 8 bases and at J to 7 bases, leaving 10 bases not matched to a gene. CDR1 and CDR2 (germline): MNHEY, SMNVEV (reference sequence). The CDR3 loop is CASPGQAVLNSPLHF. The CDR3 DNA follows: TGTGCCAGCCCGGGACAGGCGGTACTAAATTCACCCCTCCACTTT.

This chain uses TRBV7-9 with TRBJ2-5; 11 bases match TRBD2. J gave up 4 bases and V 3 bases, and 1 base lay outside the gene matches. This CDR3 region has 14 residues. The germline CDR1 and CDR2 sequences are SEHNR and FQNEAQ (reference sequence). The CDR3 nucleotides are TGTGCCAGCAGCTTCGGGACTAGCGGAGAGACCCAGTACTTC. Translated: CASSFGTSGETQYF. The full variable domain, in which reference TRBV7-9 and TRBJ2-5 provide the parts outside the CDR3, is DTGVSQNPRHKITKRGQNVTFRCDPISEHNRLYWYRQTLGQGPEFLTYFQNEAQLEKSRLLSDRFSAERPKGSFSTLEIQRTEQGDSAMYLCASSFGTSGETQYFGPGTRLLVL.

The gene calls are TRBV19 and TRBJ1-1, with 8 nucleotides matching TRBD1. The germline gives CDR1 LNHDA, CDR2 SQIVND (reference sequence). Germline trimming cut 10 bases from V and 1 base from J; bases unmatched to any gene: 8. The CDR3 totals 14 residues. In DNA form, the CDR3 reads TGTGCCACTCGGACAGGGTATGGGAACACTGAAGCTTTCTTT. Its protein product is CATRTGYGNTEAFF.

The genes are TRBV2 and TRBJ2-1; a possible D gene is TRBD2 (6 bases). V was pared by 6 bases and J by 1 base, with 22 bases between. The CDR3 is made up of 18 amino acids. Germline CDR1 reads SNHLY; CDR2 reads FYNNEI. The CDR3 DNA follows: TGTGCCAGCAGGTCCTCCGGGACTTCGGTCAGGTCCTACAATGAGCAGTTCTTC. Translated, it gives CASRSSGTSVRSYNEQFF.

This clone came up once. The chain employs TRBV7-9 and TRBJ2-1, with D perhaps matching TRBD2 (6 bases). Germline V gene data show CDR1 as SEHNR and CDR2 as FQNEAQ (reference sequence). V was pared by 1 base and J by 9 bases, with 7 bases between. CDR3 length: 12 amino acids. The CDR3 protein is CASSLEGGEQFF. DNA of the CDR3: TGTGCCAGCAGCTTAGAGGGAGGTGAGCAGTTCTTC. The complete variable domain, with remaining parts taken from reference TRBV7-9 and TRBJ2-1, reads DTGVSQNPRHKITKRGQNVTFRCDPISEHNRLYWYRQTLGQGPEFLTYFQNEAQLEKSRLLSDRFSAERPKGSFSTLEIQRTEQGDSAMYLCASSLEGGEQFFGPGTRLTVL.

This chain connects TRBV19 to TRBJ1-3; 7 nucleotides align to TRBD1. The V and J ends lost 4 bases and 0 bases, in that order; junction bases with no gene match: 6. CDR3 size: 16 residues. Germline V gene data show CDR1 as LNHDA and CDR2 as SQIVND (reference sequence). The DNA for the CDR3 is TGTGCCAGTAGTACCCGGGACAGAGACTCTGGAAACACCATATATTTT. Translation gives CASSTRDRDSGNTIYF.

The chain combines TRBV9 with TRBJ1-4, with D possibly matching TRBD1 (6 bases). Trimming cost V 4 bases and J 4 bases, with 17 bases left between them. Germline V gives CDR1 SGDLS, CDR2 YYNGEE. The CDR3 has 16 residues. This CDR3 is CASSPSGGRGNEKLFF. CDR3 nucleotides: TGTGCCAGCAGCCCAAGTGGTGGCAGGGGTAATGAAAAACTGTTTTTT.

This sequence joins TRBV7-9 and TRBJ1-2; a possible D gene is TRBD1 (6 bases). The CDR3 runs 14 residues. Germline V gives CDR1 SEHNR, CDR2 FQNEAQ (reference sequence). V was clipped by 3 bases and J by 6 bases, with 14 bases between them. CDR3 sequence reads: CASSLDSKRNGYTF. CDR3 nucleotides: TGTGCCAGCAGCTTGGACAGCAAAAGGAATGGCTACACCTTC.

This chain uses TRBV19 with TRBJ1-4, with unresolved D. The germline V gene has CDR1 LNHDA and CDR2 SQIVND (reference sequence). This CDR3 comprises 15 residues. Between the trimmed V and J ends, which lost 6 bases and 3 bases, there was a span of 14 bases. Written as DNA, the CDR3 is TGTGCCAGTAGGCCCGAGCGGGCACCTAATGAAAAACTGTTTTTT. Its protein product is CASRPERAPNEKLFF.

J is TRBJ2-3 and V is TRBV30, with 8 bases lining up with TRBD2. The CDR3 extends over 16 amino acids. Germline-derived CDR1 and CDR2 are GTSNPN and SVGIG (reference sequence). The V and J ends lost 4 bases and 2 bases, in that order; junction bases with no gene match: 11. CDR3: CAWTFPASGYTDTQYF. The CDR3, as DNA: TGTGCCTGGACCTTCCCCGCTAGCGGGTACACAGATACGCAGTATTTT.

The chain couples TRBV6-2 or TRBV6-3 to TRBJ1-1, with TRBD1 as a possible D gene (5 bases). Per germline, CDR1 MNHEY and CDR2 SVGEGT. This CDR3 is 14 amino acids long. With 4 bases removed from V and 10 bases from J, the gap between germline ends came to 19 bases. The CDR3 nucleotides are TGTGCCAGCAGTTTCTTCCAGCAGGGAATTGGAGCTTTCTTT. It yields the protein CASSFFQQGIGAFF.

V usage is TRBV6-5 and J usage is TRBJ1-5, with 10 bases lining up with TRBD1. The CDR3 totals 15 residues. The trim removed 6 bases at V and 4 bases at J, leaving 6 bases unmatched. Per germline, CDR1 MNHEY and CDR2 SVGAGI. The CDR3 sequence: CASRGGQGGNQPQHF. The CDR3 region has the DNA TGTGCCAGCAGAGGCGGACAGGGGGGAAATCAGCCCCAGCATTTT.

The CDR3 loop reads CASSESRLGKDASADTQYF. CDR3 nucleotide sequence: TGCGCCAGCAGTGAGTCTCGTTTAGGGAAAGACGCTAGCGCAGATACGCAGTATTTT. The J gene is TRBJ2-3, the V gene TRBV10-1; a possible D gene is TRBD2 (6 bases). CDR1 WNHNN and CDR2 SYGVQD come from the germline V gene (reference sequence). V gave up 0 bases and J gave up 4 bases, with 23 bases separating them. The CDR3 is made up of 19 amino acids.

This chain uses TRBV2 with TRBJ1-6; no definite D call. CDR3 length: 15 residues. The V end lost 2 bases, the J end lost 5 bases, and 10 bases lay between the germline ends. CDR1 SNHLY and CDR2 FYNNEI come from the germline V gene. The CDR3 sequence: CASSESTKDNSPLHF. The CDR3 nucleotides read TGTGCCAGCAGTGAATCGACTAAGGATAATTCACCCCTCCACTTT.

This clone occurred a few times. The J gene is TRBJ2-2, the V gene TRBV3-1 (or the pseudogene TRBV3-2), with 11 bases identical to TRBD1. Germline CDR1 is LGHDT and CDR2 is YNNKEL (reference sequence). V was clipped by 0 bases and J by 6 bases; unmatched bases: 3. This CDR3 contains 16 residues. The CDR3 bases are TGTGCCAGCAGCCAAGAGCCGGGACAGGGGGCCGGGGAGCTGTTTTTT. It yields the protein CASSQEPGQGAGELFF.

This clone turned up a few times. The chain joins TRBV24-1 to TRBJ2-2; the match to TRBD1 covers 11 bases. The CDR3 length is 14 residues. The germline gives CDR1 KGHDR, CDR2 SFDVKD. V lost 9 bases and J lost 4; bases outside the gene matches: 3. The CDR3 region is CATLGQGGTGELFF. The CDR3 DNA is TGTGCCACCCTGGGACAGGGGGGCACCGGGGAGCTGTTTTTT.

Here the CDR3 reads CASSQGGASGNRQFF. CDR3 bases: TGCGCCAGCAGCCAAGGAGGGGCTAGCGGGAATCGGCAGTTCTTC. The V call is TRBV4-1, the J call TRBJ2-1; 9 nucleotides line up with TRBD2. The V and J ends lost 1 base and 12 bases, in that order; junction bases with no gene match: 10. The CDR3 is made up of 15 amino acids. The germline V gene has CDR1 MGHRA and CDR2 YSYEKL.

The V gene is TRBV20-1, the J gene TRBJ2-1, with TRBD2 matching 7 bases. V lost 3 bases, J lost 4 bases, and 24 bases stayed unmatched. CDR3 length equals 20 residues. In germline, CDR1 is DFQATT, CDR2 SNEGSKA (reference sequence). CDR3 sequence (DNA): TGCAGTGCTAGTTCGAGGGGTTGGCTTATGGCGGGAGTAGAGTACAATGAGCAGTTCTTC. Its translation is CSASSRGWLMAGVEYNEQFF.